This is a list of T cell receptor beta chains from one sample in a study of cytomegalovirus exposure and HLA in healthy donors. Sequenced by immunoSEQ multiplex PCR; TCRdb stores in-frame clones only, minus some. The profile covers 200,000 to 250,000 clones, with roughly four fifths appearing a single time and roughly 0.58% taken by the ten largest. The sequencing sample was made of PBMCs. These receptor sequences come from a woman aged 40-49 years in good health and CMV-seronegative. The CDR3 runs from the conserved cysteine through the conserved F or W. D genes are given only for firm matches. Clone size, where shown, is once, few, many, or a class for clones that have expanded.

>TRBJ1-5|-|TRBV9|-
TGTGCCAGCAGCGTAGCTACGGGGCAGCCCCAGCATTTT
CASSVATGQPQHF
>TRBJ1-1|-|TRBV7-8|-
TGTGCCAGCAGCCAACGACAAACGAACACTGAAGCTTTCTTT
CASSQRQTNTEAFF
>TRBJ1-2|TRBD1|TRBV5-8|-
TGTGCCAGCAGATTGACAGGGACCTATGGCTACACCTTC
CASRLTGTYGYTF
>TRBJ2-7|-|TRBV5-4|-
TGTGCCAGCAGCCCGGTGGCGGCGGGTTCCTACGAGCAGTACTTC
CASSPVAAGSYEQYF
>TRBJ2-1|TRBD2|TRBV19|-
TGTGCCAGTAGTCCCAGCGGGGGGCCTAATGAGCAGTTCTTC
CASSPSGGPNEQFF
>TRBJ2-3|TRBD2|TRBV30|-
TGTGCCTGGGGGGGGACTAGCGCTAGCACAGATACGCAGTATTTT
CAWGGTSASTDTQYF
>TRBJ2-5|TRBD2|TRBV7-7|-
TGTGCTAGCGCCTCGCACAGCGGGACGTCGGAGACCCAGTACTTC
CASASHSGTSETQYF
>TRBJ2-2|TRBD1|TRBV18|-
TGTGCCAGCTCACCTTTGGACAGGGCGACCGGGGAGCTGTTTTTT
CASSPLDRATGELFF
>TRBJ2-1|-|TRBV14|once
TGTGCCAGCAGCCCGCCTAAGAGCGCCTCCTACAATGAGCAGTTCTTC
CASSPPKSASYNEQFF
>TRBJ2-5|-|TRBV5-1|-
TGCGCCAGCAGCTTGGAGGGGAGGGAGACCCAGTACTTC
CASSLEGRETQYF
>TRBJ1-1|TRBD1|TRBV30|-
TGTGCCTGGAAAGCTCGACAGGGGGCTGGAAACACTGAAGCTTTCTTT
CAWKARQGAGNTEAFF
>TRBJ2-2|TRBD2|TRBV4-2|once
TGTGCCAGCAGCCCCCGACTAGCGGGGGATAACACCGGGGAGCTGTTTTTT
CASSPRLAGDNTGELFF
>TRBJ1-2|TRBD1|TRBV5-1|-
TGCGCCAGCAGCAGGACAGGGGGCTCCTATGGCTACACCTTC
CASSRTGGSYGYTF
>TRBJ2-3|-|TRBV21-1|-
TGTGCCAGCAGCAAATGGACAGTTACTAGCACAGATACGCAGTATTTT
CASSKWTVTSTDTQYF
>TRBJ1-1|TRBD1|TRBV2|-
TGTGCCAGCAGGGGGGGGACAGGGAACACTGAAGCTTTCTTT
CASRGGTGNTEAFF
>TRBJ2-5|TRBD2|TRBV10-3|-
TGTGCCACTGCCCGGTTGGCGGGGGGACTCCAAGAGACCCAGTACTTC
CATARLAGGLQETQYF
>TRBJ2-7|TRBD2|TRBV27|-
TGTGCCAGCAGTTTATGGGGGGGGGAGCAGTACTTC
CASSLWGGEQYF
>TRBJ2-3|-|TRBV6-1|-
TGTGCCAGCAGTGAAGCGGGCAGGACTACAGATACGCAGTATTTT
CASSEAGRTTDTQYF
>TRBJ2-2|TRBD2|TRBV5-1|-
TGCGCCACCAAAAGCGGGGGGCTTTACACCGGGGAGCTGTTTTTT
CATKSGGLYTGELFF
>TRBJ1-4|TRBD1|TRBV5-4|-
TGTGCCAGCAGCCGGGGGGGACAGGGGGCAGGGGAAAAACTGTTTTTT
CASSRGGQGAGEKLFF
>TRBJ1-2|TRBD1|TRBV7-9|-
TGTGCCAGCAGCTTAGTATCAGGGGGGAGCGGCGGCTACACCTTC
CASSLVSGGSGGYTF
>TRBJ2-7|-|TRBV4-2|-
TGTGCCAGCACTCATACCGGGTCCTCACCCACCTTC
CASTHTGSSPTF
>TRBJ1-1|TRBD1|TRBV5-6|-
TGTGCCAGCAGTCAGATCGGCCAGGGGGCGGACACTGAAGCTTTCTTT
CASSQIGQGADTEAFF
>TRBJ2-1|TRBD2|TRBV9|-
TGTGCCAGCAGCGCTGGTATCGGGGGGAGCTCCTACAATGAGCAGTTCTTC
CASSAGIGGSSYNEQFF
>TRBJ1-1|-|TRBV5-1|-
TGCGCCAGCAACGGGGGGAGTATCACTGAAGCTTTCTTT
CASNGGSITEAFF
>TRBJ1-6|-|TRBV7-2|-
TGTGCCAGCAGGAGAGACATTTCACCCCTCCACTTT
CASRRDISPLHF
>TRBJ2-7|-|TRBV6-1|few
TGTGCCAGCAGTGAGGGGCCAGGGATTGGCGAGCAGTACTTC
CASSEGPGIGEQYF
>TRBJ2-7|TRBD1|TRBV5-1|-
TGCGCCAGCAGCCCCACACAGGGGGTAGTAGCCTACGAGCAGTACTTC
CASSPTQGVVAYEQYF
>TRBJ2-5|-|TRBV11-2|-
TGTGCCAGCAGCTTAGTGGTAGGGGGAGAGACCCAGTACTTC
CASSLVVGGETQYF
>TRBJ1-6|-|TRBV27|-
TGTGCCAGCAGTTTATCCCCTCGGGGGGAGAATTCACCCCTCCACTTT
CASSLSPRGENSPLHF
>TRBJ2-1|-|TRBV7-2|-
TGTGCCAGCAGCCCCCGGACGGGGGGCCCCCGGAATGAGCAGTTCTTC
CASSPRTGGPRNEQFF
>TRBJ1-1|-|TRBV5-1|-
TGCGCCAGCAGGGGTTCGGGGGCTGAAGCTTTCTTT
CASRGSGAEAFF
>TRBJ2-7|-|TRBV6-6|-
TGTGCCAGCAGTTACTCGGGGGCGAAGGACGAGCAGTACTTC
CASSYSGAKDEQYF
>TRBJ1-4|-|TRBV7-9|few
TGTGCCAGCAGCGCAGGGTCTAATGAAAAACTGTTTTTT
CASSAGSNEKLFF